Shown below are 3 T cell receptor beta chains from a single sample sequenced in a study of cytomegalovirus exposure and HLA in healthy donors. The PCR employed 60 Vbeta primers together with 13 Jbeta primers. Data came from immunoSEQ multiplex PCR; TCRdb stores just in-frame clones and leaves some out. The sample yields 130,000 to 150,000 clones, 80% seen once. The sample comprised PBMCs. The source of these receptors is a male donor in good health and CMV-seronegative.

V usage is TRBV7-6 and J usage is TRBJ2-7; 7 bases map to TRBD1. The CDR3 totals 13 residues. The germline CDR1 and CDR2 sequences are SGHVS and FNYEAQ. With 2 bases clipped from V and 5 bases from J, the junction kept 3 bases outside the gene matches. CDR3 sequence: CASSLRQGDEQYF. The CDR3 DNA reads as TGTGCCAGCAGCTTAAGACAGGGTGACGAGCAGTACTTC.

V is TRBV28 and J is TRBJ1-3; maybe TRBD1 (5 bases). Germline values: CDR1 MDHEN, CDR2 SYDVKM. Trimming stripped 3 bases from V and 3 bases from J, with 12 bases between. The CDR3 spans 15 residues. CDR3 amino acids: CASSLGRVYGNTIYF. CDR3 nucleotide sequence: TGTGCCAGCAGTTTGGGCAGGGTATATGGAAACACCATATATTTT.

The rearrangement joins TRBV5-6 to TRBJ1-1; a weak D match, TRBD1 (6 bases). V was trimmed by 5 bases and J by 4 bases, leaving 15 bases between them. Germline assignment: CDR1 SGHDT and CDR2 YYEEEE. The CDR3 is 14 amino acids. CDR3 sequence reads: CASRLGGLVTEAFF. CDR3 bases: TGTGCCAGCAGACTGGGGGGGCTAGTCACTGAAGCTTTCTTT.